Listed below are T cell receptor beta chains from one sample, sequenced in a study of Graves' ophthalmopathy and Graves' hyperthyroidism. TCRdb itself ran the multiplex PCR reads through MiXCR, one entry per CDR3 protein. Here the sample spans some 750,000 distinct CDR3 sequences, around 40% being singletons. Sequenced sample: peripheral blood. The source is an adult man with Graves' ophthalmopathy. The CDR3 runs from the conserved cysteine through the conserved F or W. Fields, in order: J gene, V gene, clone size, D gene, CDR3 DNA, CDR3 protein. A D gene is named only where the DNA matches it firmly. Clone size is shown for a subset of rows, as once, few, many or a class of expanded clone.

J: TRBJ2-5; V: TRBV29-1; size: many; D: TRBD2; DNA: TGCAGCGCGGGGGGGCGGGAGACCCAGTACTTC; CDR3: CSAGGRETQYF
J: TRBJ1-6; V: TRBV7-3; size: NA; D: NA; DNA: TGTGCCAGCGGTGTACAGGGTAATTCACCCCTCCACTTT; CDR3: CASGVQGNSPLHF
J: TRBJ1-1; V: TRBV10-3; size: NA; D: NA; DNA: TGTGCCATCAGTGGGCCCGACGGTCGTGCTTTCTTT; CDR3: CAISGPDGRAFF
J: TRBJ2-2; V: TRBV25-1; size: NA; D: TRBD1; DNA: TGTGCCAGTAGGGGACAGGGTGCAACCGGGGAGCTGTTTTTT; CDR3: CASRGQGATGELFF
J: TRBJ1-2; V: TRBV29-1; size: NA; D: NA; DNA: TGCAGTTCGCCGACCCAAGGTTGGGGCTACACCTTC; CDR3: CSSPTQGWGYTF
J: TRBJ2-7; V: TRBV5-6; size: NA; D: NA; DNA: TGTGCCAGCAGCCTACTCCCATACGAGCAGTACTTC; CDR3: CASSLLPYEQYF
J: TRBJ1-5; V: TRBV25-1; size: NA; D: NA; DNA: TGTGCCAGCAGCCAGAGGGCACAGCCCCAGCATTTT; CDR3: CASSQRAQPQHF
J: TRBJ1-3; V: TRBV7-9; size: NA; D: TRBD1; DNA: TGTGCCAGCAGCCAGGGACAGGGGAGGCCTGGAAACACCATATATTTT; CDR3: CASSQGQGRPGNTIYF
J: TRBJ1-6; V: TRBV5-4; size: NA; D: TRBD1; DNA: TGTGCCAGCAGCACCCGGGACAGGGCGGATTCACCCCTCCACTTT; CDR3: CASSTRDRADSPLHF
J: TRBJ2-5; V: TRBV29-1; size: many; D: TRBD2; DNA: TGCAGCGCCAAGACTAGCGGGAGTCGTAGAGAGACCCAGTACTTC; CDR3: CSAKTSGSRRETQYF
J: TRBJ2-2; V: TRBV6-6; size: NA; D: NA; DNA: TGTGCCAGCACTACAGGGTGGACCGGGGAGCTGTTTTTT; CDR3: CASTTGWTGELFF
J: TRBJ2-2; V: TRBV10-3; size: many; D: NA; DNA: TGTGCCACCATTGACGGGAACACCGGGGAGCTGTTTTTT; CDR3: CATIDGNTGELFF
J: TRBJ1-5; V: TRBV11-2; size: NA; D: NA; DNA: TGTGCCAGCAGCCGGGAAGGGATCAATCAGCCCCAGCATTTT; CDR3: CASSREGINQPQHF
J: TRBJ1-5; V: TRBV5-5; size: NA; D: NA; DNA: TGTGCCAGCAGCCAAGACCCCCATCAGCCCCAGCATTTT; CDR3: CASSQDPHQPQHF
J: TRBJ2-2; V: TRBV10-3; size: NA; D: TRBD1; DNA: TGTGCCATCAGTGGGGACAGGTTACCCGCCGGGGAGCTGTCTTTT; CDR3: CAISGDRLPAGELSF
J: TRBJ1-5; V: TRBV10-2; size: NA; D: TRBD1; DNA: TGCGCCAGCAGTGAACTAAGGGACAGGGTGGGGAATCAGCCCCAGCATTTT; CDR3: CASSELRDRVGNQPQHF
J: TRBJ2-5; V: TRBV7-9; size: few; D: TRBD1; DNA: TGTGCCAGCAGCTCCGGACAGGGGGGGGCGGCCCAGTACTTC; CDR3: CASSSGQGGAAQYF
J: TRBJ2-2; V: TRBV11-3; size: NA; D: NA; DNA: TGTGCCAGCAGCCCCCATCAAGGGCGGACCGGGGAGCTGTTTTTT; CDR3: CASSPHQGRTGELFF
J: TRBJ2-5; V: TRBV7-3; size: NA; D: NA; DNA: TGTGCCAGCAGCGACCCACGAGGGACCCAGTACTTC; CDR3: CASSDPRGTQYF
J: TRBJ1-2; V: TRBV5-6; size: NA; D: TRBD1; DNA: TGTGCCAGCAGCTTGGTTTGGGGGGGACAGTCTAACTATGGCTACACCTTC; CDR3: CASSLVWGGQSNYGYTF
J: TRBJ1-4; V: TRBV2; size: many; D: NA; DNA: TGTGCCAGCAGTGAAGGAATAGGGGAAGTTCTGTTTTTT; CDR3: CASSEGIGEVLFF
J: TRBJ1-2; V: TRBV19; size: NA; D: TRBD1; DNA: TGTGCCAGTGGGCCGACAGGGATGGACGGCTACACCTTC; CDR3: CASGPTGMDGYTF
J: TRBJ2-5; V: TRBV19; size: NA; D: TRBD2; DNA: TGTGCCAGTAGTATCGGGCTAGCGGGAAGGGGTGAGACCCAGTACTTC; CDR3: CASSIGLAGRGETQYF
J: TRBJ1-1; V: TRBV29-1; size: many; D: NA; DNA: TGCAGCGTTGATCTTGCCCTGAACACTGAAGCTTTCTTT; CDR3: CSVDLALNTEAFF
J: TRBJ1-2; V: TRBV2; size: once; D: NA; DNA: TGTGCCAGCACGTCTAGAGGGGGAGGAGGCTACACCTTC; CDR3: CASTSRGGGGYTF
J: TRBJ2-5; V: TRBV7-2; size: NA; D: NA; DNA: TGTGCCAGCAGCGCAAGACCCCAAGAGACCCAGTACTTC; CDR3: CASSARPQETQYF
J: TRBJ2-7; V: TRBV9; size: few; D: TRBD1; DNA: TGTGCCAGCAGCGTAGCGGGACAGGCTCGGGTCTACGAGCAGTACTTC; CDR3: CASSVAGQARVYEQYF
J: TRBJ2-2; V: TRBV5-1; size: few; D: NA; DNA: TGCGCCAGCAGCTTGGATCGATCCGGCACCGGGGAGCTGTTTTTT; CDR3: CASSLDRSGTGELFF
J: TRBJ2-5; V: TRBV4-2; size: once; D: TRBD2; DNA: TGTGCCAGCAGCCATCTTAATAGCGGGAGTTGGGAGACCCAGTACTTC; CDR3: CASSHLNSGSWETQYF
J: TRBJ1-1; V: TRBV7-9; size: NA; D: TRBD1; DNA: TGTGCCAGCAGCTCAAGGACAGGGGAAAGAGGAAACACTGGAGCTTTCTTT; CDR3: CASSSRTGERGNTGAFF
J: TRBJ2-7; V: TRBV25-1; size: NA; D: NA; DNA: TGTGCCTGGAGTGCAGGGAGCTCCTACGAGCAGTACTTC; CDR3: CAWSAGSSYEQYF
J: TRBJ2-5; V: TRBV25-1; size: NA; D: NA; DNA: TGTGCCAGCAGTGCTAGAGCTCCCAGGGCCCAAGAGACCCAGTACTTC; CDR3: CASSARAPRAQETQYF
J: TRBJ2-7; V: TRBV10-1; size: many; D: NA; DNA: TGCGCCAGCAGTAGGACGGATTCCTACGAGCAGTACTTC; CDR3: CASSRTDSYEQYF
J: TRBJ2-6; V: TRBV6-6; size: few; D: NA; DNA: TGTGCCAGCAGTTACAGGGGGAACTCTGGGGCCAACGTCCTGACTTTC; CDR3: CASSYRGNSGANVLTF
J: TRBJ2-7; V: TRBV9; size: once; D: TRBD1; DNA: TGTGCCAGCTCAACCAGAGGGACAGGCGAGCAGTACTTC; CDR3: CASSTRGTGEQYF
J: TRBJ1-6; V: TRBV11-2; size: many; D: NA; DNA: TGTGCCAGCAGCTCCATTGGGGGTTCACCCCTCCACTTT; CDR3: CASSSIGGSPLHF
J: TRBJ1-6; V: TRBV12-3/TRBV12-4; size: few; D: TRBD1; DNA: TGTGCCAGCAGTTTTGGTTTCACAGGGGTTAATTCACCCCTCCACTTT; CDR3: CASSFGFTGVNSPLHF
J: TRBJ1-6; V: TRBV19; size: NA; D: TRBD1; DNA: TGTGCCAGTACCCCGGGACAGGGGGCCGACTCACCCCTCCACTTT; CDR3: CASTPGQGADSPLHF
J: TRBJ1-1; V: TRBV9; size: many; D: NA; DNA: TGTGCCAGCAGTGGAGGAGGGACTGAAGCTTTCTTT; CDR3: CASSGGGTEAFF
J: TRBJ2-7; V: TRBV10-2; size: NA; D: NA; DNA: TGCGCCTGGAGCTCAGGGGGGGGGTACGAGCAGTACTTC; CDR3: CAWSSGGGYEQYF
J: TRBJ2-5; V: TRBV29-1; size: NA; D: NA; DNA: TGCAGCGTTGATCGGGGGATCCAAGAGACCCAGTACTTC; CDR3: CSVDRGIQETQYF
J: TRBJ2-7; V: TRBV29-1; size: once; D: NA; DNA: TGCAGCAGTTTAGGGGAGGCTTCCTACGAGCAGTACTTC; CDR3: CSSLGEASYEQYF
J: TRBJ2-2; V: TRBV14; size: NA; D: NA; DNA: TGTGCCAGCAGCCAAGATGCAGGTTTCACCGGGGAGCTGTTTTTT; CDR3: CASSQDAGFTGELFF
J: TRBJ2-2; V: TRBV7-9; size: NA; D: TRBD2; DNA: TGTGCCAGCACCATTGGGACTAGCGGGGGGCTTGGGGAGCTGTTTTTT; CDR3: CASTIGTSGGLGELFF
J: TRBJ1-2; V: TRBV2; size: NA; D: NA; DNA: TGTGCCAGCAGTGAAGCGCTCGGGGCTGGTGGTGGCTACACCTTC; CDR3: CASSEALGAGGGYTF
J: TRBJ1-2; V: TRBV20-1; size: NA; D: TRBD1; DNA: TGCAGTGCTAGAAGACCGGGACAGGGGGTGAAGGGCTACACCTTC; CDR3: CSARRPGQGVKGYTF
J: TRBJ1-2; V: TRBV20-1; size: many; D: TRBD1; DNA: TGCAGTGCCGAGGACAGGGGGCGATCGTTCCCCTTC; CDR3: CSAEDRGRSFPF
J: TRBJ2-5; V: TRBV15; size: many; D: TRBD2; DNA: TGTGCCACCAGCAGAGCGTGGACTAGCGACACACCACCGTTAGAGACCCAGTACTTC; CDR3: CATSRAWTSDTPPLETQYF
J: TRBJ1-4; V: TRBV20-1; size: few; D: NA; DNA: TGCAGTGCTAGAACGGGGAGGGATAATGAAAAACTGTTTTTT; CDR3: CSARTGRDNEKLFF
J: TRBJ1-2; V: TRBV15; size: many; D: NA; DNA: TGTGCCACCAGCAGCCCGAGGCGGCAGGCGTATGGCTACACCTTC; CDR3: CATSSPRRQAYGYTF
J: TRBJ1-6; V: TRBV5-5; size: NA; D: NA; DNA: TGTGCCAGCAGCCAAGATTTGGCAGGGTTAGAGAAACCCCTCCACTTT; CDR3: CASSQDLAGLEKPLHF
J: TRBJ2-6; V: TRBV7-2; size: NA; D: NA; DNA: TGTGCCAGCAGTGCTAGATGGGAAAGCTCTGGGGCCAACGTCCTGACTTTC; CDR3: CASSARWESSGANVLTF
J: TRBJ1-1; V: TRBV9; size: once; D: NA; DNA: TGTGCCAGCAGCCAATATCGGACCGTAGGGGCTTTCTTT; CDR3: CASSQYRTVGAFF
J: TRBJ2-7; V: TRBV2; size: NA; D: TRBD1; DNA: TGTGCCAGCACTTTAAATCCGACAGGGGGATTCATGGGGCAGTACTTC; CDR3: CASTLNPTGGFMGQYF
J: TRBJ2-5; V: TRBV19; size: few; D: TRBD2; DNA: TGTGCCAGTACTATTAACCGGGGGGACGTGGAGACCCAGTACTTC; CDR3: CASTINRGDVETQYF
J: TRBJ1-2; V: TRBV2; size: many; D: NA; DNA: TGTGCCAGCAGTCCCCGGGCTAACTATGGCTACACCTTC; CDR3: CASSPRANYGYTF
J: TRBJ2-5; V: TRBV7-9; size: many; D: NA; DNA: TGTGCCAGCACCCCGCCGGCGGTCCAAGAGACCCAGTACTTC; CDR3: CASTPPAVQETQYF
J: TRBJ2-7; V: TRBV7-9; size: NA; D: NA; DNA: TGTGCCAGCAGCTTGGGGACGGGAATGAATCCCTACGAGCAGTACTTC; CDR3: CASSLGTGMNPYEQYF
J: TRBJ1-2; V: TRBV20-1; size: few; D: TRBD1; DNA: TGCAGTGCTAGAGCCACAGGGGGTTATGGCTACACCTTC; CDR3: CSARATGGYGYTF
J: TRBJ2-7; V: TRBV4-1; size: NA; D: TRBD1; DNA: TGCGCCAGCAGCGAAGACAGGGCCTTTTCCTACGAGCAGTACTTC; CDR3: CASSEDRAFSYEQYF